This TCR beta chain was retrieved from a study of Ad26.COV2.S vaccination and SARS-CoV-2 variants. Broader study findings: Vaccinated individuals (as opposed to placebo recipients) had higher spike-specific TCR breadth.

The table came from immunoSEQ multiplex PCR; TCRdb's copy has only in-frame clones and leaves some out. Here the sample spans fewer than 900,000 clones, roughly nine tenths being singletons. A remark on this clone: Its specificity is not known.

This sample's treatment: around 19 received Ad26.COV2.S at low or high dose, single or two shots; five or six received placebo; per-sample allocation not given. Sampling took place 63 days after the first vaccine or placebo injection. The CDR3 length is 15 residues. Germline CDR1 and CDR2: GTSNPN and SVGIG (reference sequence). Trimming at V came to 8 bases and at J to 1 base, leaving 9 bases not matched to a gene. This clonotype was sampled from a person aged 18-65 years who received the Ad26.COV2.S COVID-19 vaccine or a placebo. The sample in question was peripheral blood, obtained in a trial of Ad26.COV2.S vaccine versus placebo. The chain links TRBV30 to TRBJ2-1; TRBD2 aligns across 9 bases. The DNA for the CDR3 is TGTGCCGCGGCAGGACTAGCGCCTTCCTACAATGAGCAGTTCTTC. Amino acids: CAAAGLAPSYNEQFF.